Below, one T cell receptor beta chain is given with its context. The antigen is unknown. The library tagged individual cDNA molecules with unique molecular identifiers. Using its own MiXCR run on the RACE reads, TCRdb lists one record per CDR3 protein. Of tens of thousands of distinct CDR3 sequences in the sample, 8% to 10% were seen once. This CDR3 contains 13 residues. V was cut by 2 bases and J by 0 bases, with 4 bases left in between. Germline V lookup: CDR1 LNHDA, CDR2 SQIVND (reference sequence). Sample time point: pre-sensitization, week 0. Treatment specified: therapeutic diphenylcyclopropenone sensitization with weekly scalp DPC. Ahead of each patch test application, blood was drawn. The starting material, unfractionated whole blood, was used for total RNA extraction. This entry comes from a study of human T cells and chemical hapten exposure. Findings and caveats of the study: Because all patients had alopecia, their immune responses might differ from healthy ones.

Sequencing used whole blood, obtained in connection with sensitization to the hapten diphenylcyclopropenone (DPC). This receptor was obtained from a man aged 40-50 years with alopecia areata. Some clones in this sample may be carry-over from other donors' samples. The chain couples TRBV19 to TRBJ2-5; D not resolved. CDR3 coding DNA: TGTGCCAGTAGTATACAGTACCAAGAGACCCAGTACTTC. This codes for CASSIQYQETQYF.